The source of this T cell receptor beta chain is a study of T cell responses to AZD1222 COVID-19 vaccine. This clone has more than one count but fewer than ten. Its antigen is currently unknown. The CDR3 extends over 12 amino acids. V was clipped by 1 base and J by 11 bases, with 11 bases between them. Germline V gene sequence: CDR1 MDHEN, CDR2 SYDVKM. This table comes from immunoSEQ multiplex PCR, and its TCRdb copy is limited to in-frame clones, with some not included. The sample lists 70,000 to 95,000 clones, around 90% occurring once. Study-wide points: The reported proportion of spike-specific TCRs targeting unmutated variant regions was nearly half. Possibly, clonal diversity was underestimated; donors were largely white British and included more females. It was only 6 or 7 AZD1222 recipients who were seropositive at baseline.

The receptor comes from an adult who received the AZD1222 COVID-19 vaccine. Sequencing was performed on peripheral blood, taken 28 days after the second AZD1222 dose. This sequence joins TRBV28 and TRBJ1-1; perhaps TRBD1 as D (5 bases). CDR3 sequence: CASSLSGRAAFF. Written as DNA, the CDR3 is TGTGCCAGCAGTTTATCCGGCAGGGCGGCTTTCTTT.